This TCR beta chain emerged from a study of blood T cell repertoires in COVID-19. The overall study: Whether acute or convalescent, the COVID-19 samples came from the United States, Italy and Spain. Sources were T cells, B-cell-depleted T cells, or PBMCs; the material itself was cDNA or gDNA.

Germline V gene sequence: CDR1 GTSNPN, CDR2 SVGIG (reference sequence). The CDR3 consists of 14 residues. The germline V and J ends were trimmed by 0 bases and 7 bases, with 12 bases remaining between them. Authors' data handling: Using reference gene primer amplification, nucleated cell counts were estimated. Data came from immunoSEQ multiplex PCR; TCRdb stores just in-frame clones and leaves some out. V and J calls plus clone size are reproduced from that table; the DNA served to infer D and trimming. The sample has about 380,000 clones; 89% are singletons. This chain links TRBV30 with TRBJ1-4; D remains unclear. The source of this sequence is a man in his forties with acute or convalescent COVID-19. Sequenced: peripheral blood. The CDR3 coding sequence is TGTGCCTGGAGTGTAGTCGCTATCGGTGAAAAACTGTTTTTT. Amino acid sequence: CAWSVVAIGEKLFF.